This TCR beta chain was recovered during a study of T cell responses to AZD1222 COVID-19 vaccine. The repertoire was sequenced with immunoSEQ multiplex PCR; TCRdb's copy has only in-frame clones and lacks some. The sample contains fewer than 50,000 clones, around four fifths of which appear only once. Per germline, CDR1 DFQATT and CDR2 SNEGSKA (reference sequence). The CDR3 is 15 amino acids. Losses at the gene ends were 3 bases for V and 7 bases for J; bases not matched to a gene: 10. The source is an adult who received the MenACWY meningococcal vaccine as a control. The sample was peripheral blood, taken 28 days after the second dose of the MenACWY control vaccine. The chain couples TRBV20-1 to TRBJ2-5, with 11 nucleotides matching TRBD2. DNA for the CDR3: TGCAGTGCTAGTCGCAGTAGCGGGGGGGCAGGGACCCAGTACTTC. Residues: CSASRSSGGAGTQYF.